The text below deals with one TCR beta chain. These data belong to a study of blood T cell repertoires in COVID-19. As for the study in general: Collection of acute and convalescent COVID-19 samples took place in the United States, Italy and Spain. Sample material is recorded as cDNA or gDNA derived from T cells, B-cell-depleted T cells, or PBMCs.

Original processing notes: Reference gene primer amplification yielded estimated nucleated cell counts. Data came from immunoSEQ multiplex PCR; TCRdb stores just in-frame clones and leaves some out. The V and J calls and clone size are taken from that table; D and trimming were inferred from the DNA. The table includes about 670,000 clones, 85% to 90% detected once. The V gene's germline CDR1 is SGDLS and CDR2 YYNGEE. Between the trimmed V and J ends, which lost 0 bases and 2 bases, there was a span of 9 bases. This CDR3 contains 14 residues. Sequenced: peripheral blood. The receptor was derived from a woman between 18 and 30 years old with acute or convalescent COVID-19. The gene calls are TRBV9 and TRBJ2-7; no clear D gene. The CDR3 bases are TGTGCCAGCAGCGTAGCGCCACAGACCTACGAGCAGTACTTC. Protein sequence: CASSVAPQTYEQYF.